The clone carrying this T cell receptor (beta chain) was observed a few times. Antigen unknown. CDR1 is GTSNPN, CDR2 SVGIG, per germline (reference sequence). Trimming stripped 2 bases from V and 0 bases from J, with 13 bases between. The CDR3 totals 15 residues. Arm-PCR of CDR3 regions and iRepertoire HTBI primers were used to build TCR beta libraries. Each CDR3 protein gets one entry after TCRdb re-called the multiplex PCR reads with MiXCR. This table holds roughly 450,000 distinct CDR3 sequences, around 20% found once. The data are from a study of regulatory T cells in long-lasting Graves disease. Looking at the study overall: The study counted Graves' disease as persistent given over 5 years of antithyroid drugs and positive TSH receptor antibodies. Study-wide results and limits: When disease was persistent, TRBV28, TRBJ1-2 and TRBJ2-5 were the favored segments.

Time point meaning: persistent/refractory GD, antithyroid drugs over 5 years with positive TRAb. PBMC-extracted RNA yielded the TCR library. Patient provenance is recorded as an endocrinology department in Xi'an, China. Roughly 9.3 milliliters of peripheral blood were taken and placed in EDTA tubes. The sequenced sample was peripheral blood mononuclear cells (PBMCs), obtained when the disease was refractory, from a patient treated with antithyroid drugs. The receptor's source is a female donor with Graves disease. This sequence joins TRBV30 and TRBJ1-1, with D perhaps TRBD1 (5 bases). The CDR3 DNA reads TGTGCCTGGAGTCCGACGGGGCACTTGAACACTGAAGCTTTCTTT. Translation: CAWSPTGHLNTEAFF.